A selection of T cell receptor beta chains follows, all from one sample in a study of CD8 T cells in ankylosing spondylitis. TCRdb re-derived calls from the 5' RACE reads in MiXCR, one entry per CDR3 protein. There are hundreds of thousands of distinct CDR3 sequences in the sample; around 11% occur only once, and 0.51% lies in the top ten. The sample comprised blood, either unsorted or a sorted T cell fraction (not recorded which). The receptors stem from a male donor with ankylosing spondylitis. Both conserved end residues are part of each CDR3. The D gene is left open where the match is weak. Clone size, where shown, is once, few, many, or a class for clones that have expanded.

J,size,D,V,DNA,CDR3
TRBJ2-5,-,-,TRBV20-1,TGCAGTGCTAGTAGGAGTGGGCCGGGTCCTACCCAGTACTTC,CSASRSGPGPTQYF
TRBJ1-5,few,TRBD1,TRBV10-3,TGTGCCATCAGTGACACGGGACAGGGGGCCAGCCAGCCCCAGCATTTT,CAISDTGQGASQPQHF
TRBJ2-3,-,-,TRBV12-3/TRBV12-4,TGTGCCAGCAGTCCACGGGGGGCAGGTACGCAGTATTTT,CASSPRGAGTQYF
TRBJ2-7,-,-,TRBV25-1,TGTGCCAGCAGGTTAGGGGGGGAAGACGAGCAGTACTTC,CASRLGGEDEQYF
TRBJ2-2,many,-,TRBV12-3/TRBV12-4,TGTGCCAGCAGTCCCTTTGTGGGTCGGAACACCGGGGAGCTGTTTTTT,CASSPFVGRNTGELFF
TRBJ2-1,few,-,TRBV11-3,TGTGCCAGCAGCCCGTTGGGGGCGGGCGGTTACAATGAGCAGTTCTTC,CASSPLGAGGYNEQFF
TRBJ1-1,many,TRBD1,TRBV20-1,TGCAGTGCAACGGACAGGGGGTTGAACACTGAAGCTTTCTTT,CSATDRGLNTEAFF
TRBJ1-2,-,TRBD1,TRBV7-2,TGTGCCAGCAGCTCGGGGACAGGGGGTCCCTATGGCTACACCTTC,CASSSGTGGPYGYTF
TRBJ2-1,-,-,TRBV5-1,TGCGCCAGCAGCTTGCCCTTCTCGGCTAGCAAGAATGAGCAGTTCTTC,CASSLPFSASKNEQFF
TRBJ2-7,many,TRBD1,TRBV20-1,TGCAGTGTTATCAGGACAGGGAGCTCCTACGAGCAGTACTTC,CSVIRTGSSYEQYF
TRBJ2-2,many,-,TRBV7-3,TGTGCCAGCAGCTTATATGGCCCTAACACCGGGGAGCTGTTTTTT,CASSLYGPNTGELFF
TRBJ2-1,-,-,TRBV19,TGTGCCAGTAGTATGTTGTCGGAAACCTACAATGAGCAGTTCTTC,CASSMLSETYNEQFF
TRBJ2-1,few,-,TRBV7-3,TGTGCCAGCAGCTTATTCCCAGATCTCTACAATGAGCAGTTCTTC,CASSLFPDLYNEQFF